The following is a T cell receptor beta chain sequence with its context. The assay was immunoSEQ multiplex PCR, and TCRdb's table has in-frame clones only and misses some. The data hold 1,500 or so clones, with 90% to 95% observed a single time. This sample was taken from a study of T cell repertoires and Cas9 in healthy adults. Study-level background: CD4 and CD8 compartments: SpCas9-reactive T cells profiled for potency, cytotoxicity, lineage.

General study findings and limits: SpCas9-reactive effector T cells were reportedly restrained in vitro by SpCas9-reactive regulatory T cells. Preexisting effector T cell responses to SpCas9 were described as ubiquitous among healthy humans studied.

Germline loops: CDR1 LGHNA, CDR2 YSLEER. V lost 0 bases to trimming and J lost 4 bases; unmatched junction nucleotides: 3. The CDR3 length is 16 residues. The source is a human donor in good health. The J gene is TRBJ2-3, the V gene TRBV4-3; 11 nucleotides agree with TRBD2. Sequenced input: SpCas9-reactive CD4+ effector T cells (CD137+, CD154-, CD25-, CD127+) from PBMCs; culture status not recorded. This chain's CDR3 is CASSQDGTSGADTQYF. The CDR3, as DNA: TGCGCCAGCAGCCAAGACGGGACTAGCGGAGCAGATACGCAGTATTTT.